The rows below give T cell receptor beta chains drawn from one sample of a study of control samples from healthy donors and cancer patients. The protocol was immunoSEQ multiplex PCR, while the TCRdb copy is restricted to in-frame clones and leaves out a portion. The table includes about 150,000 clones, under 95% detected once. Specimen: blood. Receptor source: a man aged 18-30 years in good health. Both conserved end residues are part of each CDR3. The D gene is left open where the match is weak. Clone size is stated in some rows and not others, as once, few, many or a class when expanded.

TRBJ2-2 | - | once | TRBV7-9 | TGTGCCAGCAGCCCTAAAGGAACGGGCACCGGGGAGCTGTTTTTT | CASSPKGTGTGELFF
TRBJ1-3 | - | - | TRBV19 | TGTGCCAGTAGCGATCAGATCTCTGGAAACACCATATATTTT | CASSDQISGNTIYF
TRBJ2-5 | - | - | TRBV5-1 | TGCGCCAGCAGCTTCACAGGGCTGCAAGAGACCCAGTACTTC | CASSFTGLQETQYF
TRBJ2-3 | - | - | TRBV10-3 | TGTGCCATCAGCGGGGACCGTCCTAGCACAGATACGCAGTATTTT | CAISGDRPSTDTQYF
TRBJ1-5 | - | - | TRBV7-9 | TGTGCCAGCGCTTGGGACCGTGGGCAGCCCCAGCATTTT | CASAWDRGQPQHF
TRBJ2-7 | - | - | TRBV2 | TGTGCCAGCAGCGCCGAGTCCCACGAGCAGTACTTC | CASSAESHEQYF
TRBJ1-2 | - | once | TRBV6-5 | TGTGCCAGCGCTAGGGATACACAAAGAAACTATGGCTACACCTTC | CASARDTQRNYGYTF
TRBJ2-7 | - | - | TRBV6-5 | TGTGCCAGCAGTTATAGGGGAACGGACGAGCAGTACTTC | CASSYRGTDEQYF
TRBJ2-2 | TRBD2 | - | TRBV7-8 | TGTGCCAGCAGCCCGCCGGGACTAGCGGCCGGGGAGCTGTTTTTT | CASSPPGLAAGELFF
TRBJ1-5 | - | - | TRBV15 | TGTGCCACCAGCAGGGCAGGGCGGTGGGATAGCAATCAGCCCCAGCATTTT | CATSRAGRWDSNQPQHF